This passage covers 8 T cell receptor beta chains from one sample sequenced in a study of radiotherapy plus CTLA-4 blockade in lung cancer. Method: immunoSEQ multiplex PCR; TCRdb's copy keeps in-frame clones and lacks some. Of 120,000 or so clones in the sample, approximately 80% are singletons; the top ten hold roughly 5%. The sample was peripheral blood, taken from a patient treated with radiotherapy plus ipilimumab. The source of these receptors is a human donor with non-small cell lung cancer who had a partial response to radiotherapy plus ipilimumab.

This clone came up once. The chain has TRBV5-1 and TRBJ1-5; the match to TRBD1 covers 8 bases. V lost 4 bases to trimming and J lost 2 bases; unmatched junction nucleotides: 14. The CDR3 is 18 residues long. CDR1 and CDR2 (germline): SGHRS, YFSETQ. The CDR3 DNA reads TGCGCCAGCAGCCCCGGAGCGCAGGGGGCGGGGGGCAATCAGCCCCAGCATTTT. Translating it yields CASSPGAQGAGGNQPQHF.

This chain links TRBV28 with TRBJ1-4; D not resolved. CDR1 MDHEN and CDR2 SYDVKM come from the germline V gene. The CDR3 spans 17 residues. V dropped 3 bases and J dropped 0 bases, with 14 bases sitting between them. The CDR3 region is CASSFDLKRATNEKLFF. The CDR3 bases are TGTGCCAGCAGTTTCGACCTCAAGCGTGCAACTAATGAAAAACTGTTTTTT.

CDR3 in DNA: TGTGCCAGCAGCGCGCTGGACAGCCATTCACCCCTCCACTTT. This encodes CASSALDSHSPLHF. The chain couples TRBV9 to TRBJ1-6, with D possibly matching TRBD1 (6 bases). CDR3 length: 14 amino acids. V dropped 3 bases and J dropped 8 bases, with 12 bases sitting between them. In germline, CDR1 is SGDLS, CDR2 YYNGEE.

This CDR3 is CASSPMDSGSYEQYF. DNA for the CDR3: TGTGCCAGCAGCCCTATGGATAGCGGGAGCTACGAGCAGTACTTC. The V gene is TRBV6-5, the J gene TRBJ2-7, with 9 bases matching TRBD2. This CDR3 has 15 amino acids. The V segment lost 6 bases and the J segment 3 bases; nucleotides outside the gene matches: 9. Germline V lookup: CDR1 MNHEY, CDR2 SVGAGI.

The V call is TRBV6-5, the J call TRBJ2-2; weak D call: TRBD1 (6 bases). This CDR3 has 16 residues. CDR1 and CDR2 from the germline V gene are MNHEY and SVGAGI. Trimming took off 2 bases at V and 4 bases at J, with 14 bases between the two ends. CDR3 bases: TGTGCCAGCAGTTACCCCACGGCAGGGGCCACCGGGGAGCTGTTTTTT. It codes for CASSYPTAGATGELFF.

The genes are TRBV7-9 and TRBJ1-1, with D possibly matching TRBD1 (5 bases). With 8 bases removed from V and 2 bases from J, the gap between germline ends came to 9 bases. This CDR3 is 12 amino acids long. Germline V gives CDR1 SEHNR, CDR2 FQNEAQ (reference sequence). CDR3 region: CASGRGNTEAFF. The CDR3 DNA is TGTGCCAGCGGGAGGGGAAACACTGAAGCTTTCTTT.

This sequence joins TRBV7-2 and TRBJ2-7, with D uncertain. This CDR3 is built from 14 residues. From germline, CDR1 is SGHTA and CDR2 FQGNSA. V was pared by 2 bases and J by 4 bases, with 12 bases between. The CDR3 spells CASSLFSQPYEQYF. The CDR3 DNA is TGTGCCAGCAGCTTATTTTCACAGCCGTACGAGCAGTACTTC.

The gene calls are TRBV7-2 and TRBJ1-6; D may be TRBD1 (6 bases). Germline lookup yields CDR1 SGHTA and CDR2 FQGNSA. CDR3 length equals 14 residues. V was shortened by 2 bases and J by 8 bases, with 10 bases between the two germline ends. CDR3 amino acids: CASSLSGVDSPLHF. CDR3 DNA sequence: TGTGCCAGCAGCTTATCAGGGGTTGATTCACCCCTCCACTTT.